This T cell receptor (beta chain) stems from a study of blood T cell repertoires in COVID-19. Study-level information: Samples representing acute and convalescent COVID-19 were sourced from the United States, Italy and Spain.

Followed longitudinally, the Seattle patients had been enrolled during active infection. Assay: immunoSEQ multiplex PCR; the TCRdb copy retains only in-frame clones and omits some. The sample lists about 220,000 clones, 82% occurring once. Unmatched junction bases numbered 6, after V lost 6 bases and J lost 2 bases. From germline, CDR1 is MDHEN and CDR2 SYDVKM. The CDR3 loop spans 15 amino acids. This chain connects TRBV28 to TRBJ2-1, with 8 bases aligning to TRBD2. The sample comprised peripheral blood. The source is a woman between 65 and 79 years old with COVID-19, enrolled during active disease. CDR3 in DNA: TGTGCCAGCAGAGCCAGCGGGAGTCCCTACAATGAGCAGTTCTTC. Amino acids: CASRASGSPYNEQFF.